The clone carrying this T cell receptor beta chain has more than one count but fewer than ten. Its target is unknown. Any gene name here is a mouse gene name. The read halts 1 residue ahead of the CDR3 end, with the missing end drawn from the germline J gene. Time point meaning: mouse harvest day 7 after allogeneic transplant. Each mouse received 10^7 T-cell-depleted marrow cells plus 10^6 splenic CD5+ T cells by tail vein. This mouse GVHD model was MHC-mismatched B6 to BALB/c, profiled day 7 or 14. Clones were read by immunoSEQ multiplex PCR, and TCRdb kept only the in-frame ones, dropping some. The sample has 5,500 to 8,500 clones; 45% to 50% are singletons. Germline V gives CDR1 KGHPV, CDR2 FQNQEV (reference sequence). V gave up 4 bases and J gave up 0 bases; unmatched junction bases: 5. The CDR3 extends over 16 amino acids. The data are from a study of tissue T cells after allogeneic stem cell transplantation.

Study results and limitations: Only a limited share of tissue TCRs appeared in blood or spleen. Within patients, tissue anatomy strongly shaped TCR repertoire composition. The study did not identify alloreactive or antigen-specific tissue TCRs, and some clones might be persisting host cells.

The receptor was isolated from a female BALB/c mouse given C57BL/6 T cells with graft-versus-host disease after an allogeneic hematopoietic cell transplant. The V and J genes are TRBV26 and TRBJ2-2, with 7 nucleotides matching TRBD2. Sequencing was carried out using gut tissue. The CDR3 is CASSRNWGANTGQLYF. Partial CDR3 DNA: TGTGCCAGCAGTCGTAACTGGGGTGCAAACACCGGGCAGCTCTAC.